This passage covers 20 T cell receptor beta chains from one sample sequenced in a study of blood T cell repertoires in COVID-19. Sequencing used immunoSEQ multiplex PCR; TCRdb keeps in-frame clones, though not all of them. The table records roughly 300,000 clones, about 86% of them present only once. The specimen sequenced was peripheral blood. The receptors shown here come from a woman aged 60-75 years with active or convalescent COVID-19.

This chain uses TRBV7-9 with TRBJ2-1; 9 nucleotides agree with TRBD2. The CDR3 runs to 13 residues. V was pared by 4 bases and J by 9 bases, with 4 bases of the junction left unmatched. Germline CDR1 is SEHNR and CDR2 is FQNEAQ (reference sequence). DNA for the CDR3: TGTGCCAGCAGCTCTAGCGGGGTCGGTGAGCAGTTCTTC. It translates to CASSSSGVGEQFF.

This clone appeared a single time. The chain recombines TRBV6-5 with TRBJ1-5; D gene uncertain. The germline gives CDR1 MNHEY, CDR2 SVGAGI. This CDR3 comprises 13 residues. The ends were cut back, 8 bases at V and 1 base at J, with 9 bases in the middle. For the CDR3, the DNA is TGTGCCAGCTCTTCTTCGAGCAATCAGCCCCAGCATTTT. It is translated as CASSSSSNQPQHF.

The J gene is TRBJ1-2, the V gene TRBV27; TRBD1 is a possible D gene (5 bases). The CDR3 contains 13 residues. The V end lost 4 bases, the J end lost 3 bases, and 9 bases lay between the germline ends. Per the germline V gene, CDR1 is MNHEY and CDR2 is SMNVEV (reference sequence). The DNA for the CDR3 is TGTGCCAGCAGTTATGGGGACTACTATGGCTACACCTTC. Translated, it gives CASSYGDYYGYTF.

The CDR3 protein is CASSQGEYGYTF. The DNA for the CDR3 is TGTGCCAGCAGCCAGGGGGAGTATGGCTACACCTTC. The genes are TRBV13 and TRBJ1-2, with 7 bases fitting TRBD1. Germline trimming cut 5 bases from V and 5 bases from J; bases unmatched to any gene: 2. CDR1 and CDR2 (germline): PRHDT, FYEKMQ (reference sequence). This CDR3 is built from 12 residues.

V gene TRBV6-5 combines with J gene TRBJ2-3; the D gene is possibly TRBD1 (6 bases). Germline V gene data show CDR1 as MNHEY and CDR2 as SVGAGI. With 6 bases removed from V and 4 bases from J, the gap between germline ends came to 14 bases. The CDR3 runs to 14 residues. CDR3 sequence reads: CASSNRVDSDTQYF. DNA for the CDR3: TGTGCCAGCAGCAACAGGGTAGATTCAGATACGCAGTATTTT.

This clone was seen once. The V gene is TRBV19, the J gene TRBJ1-3; 8 bases agree with TRBD1. The CDR3 length is 18 residues. Unmatched junction bases numbered 16, after V lost 5 bases and J lost 4 bases. Germline loops: CDR1 LNHDA, CDR2 SQIVND (reference sequence). Here the CDR3 DNA reads TGTGCCAGTAGTCCCTGGACAGGGAGGGCGGAATTGGGAAACACCATATATTTT. The encoded protein is CASSPWTGRAELGNTIYF. Looking up the rest from reference TRBV19 and TRBJ1-3 gives the full variable domain: DGGITQSPKYLFRKEGQNVTLSCEQNLNHDAMYWYRQDPGQGLRLIYYSQIVNDFQKGDIAEGYSVSREKKESFPLTVTSAQKNPTAFYLCASSPWTGRAELGNTIYFGEGSWLTVV.

The V and J genes are TRBV7-9 and TRBJ1-6; TRBD1 matches 12 bases. The germline gives CDR1 SEHNR, CDR2 FQNEAQ (reference sequence). This CDR3 has 18 amino acids. Trimming cost V 1 base and J 6 bases; bases outside gene matches: 7. For the CDR3, the DNA is TGTGCCAGCAGCTTAGGTGGGACAGGGGGCATTCGTAATTCACCCCTCCACTTT. Its protein is CASSLGGTGGIRNSPLHF.

The genes are TRBV6-4 and TRBJ1-1; D gene ambiguous. This CDR3 spans 13 amino acids. The germline CDR1 and CDR2 sequences are MRHNA and SNTAGT. Trimming stripped 3 bases from V and 1 base from J, with 6 bases between. The CDR3 spells CASSDTRNTEAFF. For the CDR3, the DNA is TGTGCCAGCAGTGATACGAGGAACACTGAAGCTTTCTTT.

The chain is built from TRBV9 and TRBJ1-4; 7 bases are a match to TRBD1. This CDR3 spans 17 amino acids. The J segment lost 8 bases and the V segment lost 2 bases, leaving 15 bases of the junction unmatched. The germline gives CDR1 SGDLS, CDR2 YYNGEE. The CDR3 region is CASSVGRGAAPAEKLFF. For the CDR3, the DNA is TGTGCCAGCAGCGTCGGCAGGGGGGCTGCTCCAGCCGAAAAACTGTTTTTT.

This clone appeared once. This rearrangement joins TRBV18 to TRBJ2-5; possible D gene TRBD2, 5 bases. The CDR3 sequence is 16 residues long. Germline CDR1 and CDR2: KGHSH and LQKENI. The V end was cut by 0 bases, the J end by 0 bases, with 11 bases between. The CDR3 region has the DNA TGTGCCAGCTCACCACCGGAGCGGCTGTACCAAGAGACCCAGTACTTC. Its translation is CASSPPERLYQETQYF. Filled out from reference TRBV18 and TRBJ2-5, the complete variable domain reads NAGVMQNPRHLVRRRGQEARLRCSPMKGHSHVYWYRQLPEEGLKFMVYLQKENIIDESGMPKERFSAEFPKEGPSILRIQQVVRGDSAAYFCASSPPERLYQETQYFGPGTRLLVL.

The chain couples TRBV12-3 or TRBV12-4 to TRBJ1-2; D gene ambiguous. The CDR3 contains 13 residues. V was trimmed by 1 base and J by 4 bases, leaving 7 bases between them. The CDR3 sequence is CASSLGPLYGYTF. The CDR3 DNA is TGTGCCAGCAGTTTAGGCCCACTCTATGGCTACACCTTC.

V gene TRBV2 combines with J gene TRBJ2-7; 9 bases map to TRBD2. Germline V gene lookup returns CDR1 SNHLY and CDR2 FYNNEI. V gave up 7 bases and J gave up 4 bases; unmatched junction bases: 5. CDR3 size: 13 residues. The CDR3 protein is CASIGGGAYEQYF. DNA for the CDR3: TGTGCCAGCATCGGCGGGGGGGCTTACGAGCAGTACTTC.

The V and J genes are TRBV7-6 and TRBJ1-6, with TRBD1 matching 7 bases. CDR3 length: 16 amino acids. Trimming took 5 bases from V and 7 from J; bases not matched to a gene: 11. Germline CDR1 SGHVS, CDR2 FNYEAQ. CDR3: CASSPTGLVGNSPLHF. The CDR3 nucleotides read TGTGCCAGCAGCCCGACAGGGCTAGTGGGAAATTCACCCCTCCACTTT.

This clone was seen only a few times. The gene calls are TRBV5-5 and TRBJ1-1; TRBD1 might be the D (6 bases). V was clipped by 0 bases and J by 8 bases, with 14 bases between them. The CDR3 is 14 residues long. Germline V gives CDR1 SGHKS, CDR2 YYEKEE (reference sequence). Here the CDR3 reads CASSLVYGQREAFF. Here the CDR3 DNA reads TGTGCCAGCAGCTTGGTCTACGGACAGCGCGAAGCTTTCTTT.

As to this clone: The sample holds other DNA sequences that translate to the same CDR3. The V and J genes are TRBV5-1 and TRBJ1-1; D uncertain. V lost 0 bases and J 0 bases, leaving 6 bases between the germline ends. This CDR3 has 14 amino acids. Per the germline V gene, CDR1 is SGHRS and CDR2 is YFSETQ. Here the CDR3 DNA reads TGCGCCAGCAGCTTGGACAGTTTGAACACTGAAGCTTTCTTT. This codes for CASSLDSLNTEAFF.

This chain uses TRBV19 with TRBJ2-6; a possible D gene is TRBD1 (6 bases). The length of the CDR3 is 14 residues. Trimming took 10 bases from V and 0 from J, leaving 10 bases between them. The V gene's germline CDR1 is LNHDA and CDR2 SQIVND (reference sequence). This CDR3 is CATGALSGANVLTF. The DNA of the CDR3 is TGTGCCACAGGGGCACTCTCTGGGGCCAACGTCCTGACTTTC.

The chain couples TRBV2 to TRBJ2-5, with TRBD2 matching over 8 bases. In germline, CDR1 is SNHLY, CDR2 FYNNEI. This CDR3 has 16 residues. Trimming cost V 3 bases and J 1 base; bases outside gene matches: 7. The CDR3 sequence: CASSDAGGRPQETQYF. Here the CDR3 DNA reads TGTGCCAGCAGTGACGCGGGGGGCCGTCCCCAAGAGACCCAGTACTTC.

There are a few counts of this clone. V gene TRBV14 combines with J gene TRBJ2-7; D not resolved. From germline, CDR1 is SGHDN and CDR2 FVKESK. V lost 1 base, J lost 8 bases, and 12 bases lay in between. This CDR3 region has 13 residues. CDR3 DNA: TGTGCCAGCAGCCAAGGGGCTCTTCGGAAGCAGTACTTC. It translates to CASSQGALRKQYF.

This chain connects TRBV4-3 to TRBJ2-2; possibly TRBD2 for D (6 bases). The germline V gene encodes CDR1 LGHNA and CDR2 YSLEER. With 0 bases removed from V and 2 bases from J, the gap between germline ends came to 19 bases. The length of the CDR3 is 19 residues. The CDR3 region has the DNA TGCGCCAGCAGCCAAGAGGGGGGAAGAATAACCAGAAACACCGGGGAGCTGTTTTTT. Protein product: CASSQEGGRITRNTGELFF.

The J gene is TRBJ1-1, the V gene TRBV2; possible D gene TRBD1, 5 bases. Germline assignment: CDR1 SNHLY and CDR2 FYNNEI. This CDR3 spans 12 amino acids. V lost 4 bases, J lost 11 bases, and 14 bases lay in between. CDR3 DNA: TGTGCCAGCAGTGGTACCAGGGAAGGGGCTTTCTTT. It is translated as CASSGTREGAFF.